Detailed here is one T cell receptor (beta chain). In the authors' methods: Quantification of nucleated cells was approximated via reference gene primer amplification. Sequencing was performed with immunoSEQ multiplex PCR; in TCRdb, only in-frame clones are kept and a portion is missing. V and J calls and clone size follow that table, whereas D and trimming were derived from the DNA. The sample holds about 260,000 clones, 70% to 90% seen once. The data were obtained in a study of blood T cell repertoires in COVID-19. In the study overall: Researchers got acute and convalescent COVID-19 samples from the United States, Italy and Spain. T cells, B-cell-depleted T cells, or PBMCs provided the cDNA or gDNA that served as material.

Trimming pared 5 bases from V and 1 base from J, leaving 6 bases between. The CDR3 covers 12 residues. Germline V gene sequence: CDR1 LNHDA, CDR2 SQIVND (reference sequence). The chain is built from TRBV19 and TRBJ2-7; D is ambiguous. The receptor was isolated from a human donor in a cohort sampled during active COVID-19. Sequencing used peripheral blood. CDR3 DNA: TGTGCCAGTAGTGGGCCGTCCTACGAGCAGTACTTC. This translates into CASSGPSYEQYF.